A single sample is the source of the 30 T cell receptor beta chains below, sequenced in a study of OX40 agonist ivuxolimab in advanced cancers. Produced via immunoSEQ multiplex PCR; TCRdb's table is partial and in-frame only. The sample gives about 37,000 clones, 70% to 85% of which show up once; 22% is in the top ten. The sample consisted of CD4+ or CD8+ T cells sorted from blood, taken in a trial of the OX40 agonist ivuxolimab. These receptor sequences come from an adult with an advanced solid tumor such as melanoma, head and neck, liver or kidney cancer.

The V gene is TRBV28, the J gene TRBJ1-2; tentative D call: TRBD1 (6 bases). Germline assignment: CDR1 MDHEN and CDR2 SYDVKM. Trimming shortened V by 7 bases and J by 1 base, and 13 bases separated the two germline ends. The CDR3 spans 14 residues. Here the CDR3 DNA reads TGTGCCAGCACCATACCAGGGGTTAACTATGGCTACACCTTC. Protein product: CASTIPGVNYGYTF.

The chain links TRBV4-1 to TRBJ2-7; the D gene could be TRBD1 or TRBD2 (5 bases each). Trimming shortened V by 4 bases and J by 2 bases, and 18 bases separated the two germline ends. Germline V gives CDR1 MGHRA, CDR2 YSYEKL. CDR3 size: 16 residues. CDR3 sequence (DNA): TGCGCCAGCAGCCGATCGCTGGGACCGGCTACCTACGAGCAGTACTTC. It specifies CASSRSLGPATYEQYF.

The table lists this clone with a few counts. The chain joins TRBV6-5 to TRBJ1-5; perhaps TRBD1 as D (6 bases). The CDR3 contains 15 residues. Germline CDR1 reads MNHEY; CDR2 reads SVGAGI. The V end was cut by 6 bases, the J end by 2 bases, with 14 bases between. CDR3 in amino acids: CASSDPAGGNQPQHF. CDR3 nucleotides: TGTGCCAGCAGCGACCCGGCAGGGGGCAATCAGCCCCAGCATTTT.

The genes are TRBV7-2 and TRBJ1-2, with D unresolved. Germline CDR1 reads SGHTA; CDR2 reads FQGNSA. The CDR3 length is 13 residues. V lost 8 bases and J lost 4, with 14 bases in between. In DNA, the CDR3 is TGTGCCAGCGCTCGGCCCCCTCCCTATGGCTACACCTTC. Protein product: CASARPPPYGYTF.

The CDR3, as DNA: TGTGCCAGCTCACCACGGACTAGCGGGTCTGGCGAGCAGTACTTC. Amino acid sequence: CASSPRTSGSGEQYF. The V gene is TRBV18, the J gene TRBJ2-7; 11 bases are shared with TRBD2. This CDR3 region has 15 residues. Per the germline V gene, CDR1 is KGHSH and CDR2 is LQKENI. The V segment lost 1 base and the J segment 6 bases; nucleotides outside the gene matches: 5.

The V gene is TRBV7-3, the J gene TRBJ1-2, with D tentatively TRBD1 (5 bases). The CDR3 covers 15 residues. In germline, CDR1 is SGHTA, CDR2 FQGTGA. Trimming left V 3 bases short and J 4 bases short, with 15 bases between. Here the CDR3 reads CASSLGPSEVYGYTF. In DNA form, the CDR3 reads TGTGCCAGCAGCTTGGGACCCTCAGAGGTCTATGGCTACACCTTC.

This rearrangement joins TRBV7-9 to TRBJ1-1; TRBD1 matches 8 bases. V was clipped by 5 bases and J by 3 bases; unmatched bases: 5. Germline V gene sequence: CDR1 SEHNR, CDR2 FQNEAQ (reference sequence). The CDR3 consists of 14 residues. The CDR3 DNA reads TGTGCCAGCAGCCCGGGACAGGCTCACACTGAAGCTTTCTTT. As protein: CASSPGQAHTEAFF.

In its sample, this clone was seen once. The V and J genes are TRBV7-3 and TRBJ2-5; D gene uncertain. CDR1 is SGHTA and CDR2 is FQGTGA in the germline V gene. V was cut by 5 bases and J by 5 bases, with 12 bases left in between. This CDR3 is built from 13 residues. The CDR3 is CASSPPISETQYF. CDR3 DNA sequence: TGTGCCAGCAGCCCCCCTATCAGCGAGACCCAGTACTTC.

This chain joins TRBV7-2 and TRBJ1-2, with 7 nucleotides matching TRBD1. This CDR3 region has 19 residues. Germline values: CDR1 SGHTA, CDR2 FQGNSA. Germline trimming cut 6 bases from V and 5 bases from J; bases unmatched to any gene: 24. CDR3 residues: CASRSAGQAVYGTDYGYTF. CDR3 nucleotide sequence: TGTGCCAGCAGGTCGGCAGGACAGGCGGTTTATGGTACGGATTATGGCTACACCTTC.

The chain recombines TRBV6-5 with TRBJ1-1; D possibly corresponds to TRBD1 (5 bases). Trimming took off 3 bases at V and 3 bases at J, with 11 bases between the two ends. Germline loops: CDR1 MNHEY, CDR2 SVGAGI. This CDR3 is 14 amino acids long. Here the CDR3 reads CASSYRGSDTEAFF. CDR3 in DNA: TGTGCCAGCAGTTATCGGGGGTCGGACACTGAAGCTTTCTTT.

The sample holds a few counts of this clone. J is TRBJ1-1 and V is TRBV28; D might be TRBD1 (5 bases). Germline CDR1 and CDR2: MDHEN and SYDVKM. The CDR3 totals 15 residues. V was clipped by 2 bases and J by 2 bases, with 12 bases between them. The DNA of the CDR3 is TGTGCCAGCAGTTTAAGGGAGACAGCTAACACTGAAGCTTTCTTT. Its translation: CASSLRETANTEAFF.

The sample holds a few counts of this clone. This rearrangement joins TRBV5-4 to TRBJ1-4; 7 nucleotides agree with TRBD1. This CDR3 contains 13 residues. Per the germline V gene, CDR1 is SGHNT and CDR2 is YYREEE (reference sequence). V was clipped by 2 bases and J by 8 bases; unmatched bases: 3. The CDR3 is CASSFDRVEKLFF. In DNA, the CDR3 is TGTGCCAGCAGCTTCGACAGGGTCGAAAAACTGTTTTTT. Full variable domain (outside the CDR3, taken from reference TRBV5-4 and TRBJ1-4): ETGVTQSPTHLIKTRGQQVTLRCSSQSGHNTVSWYQQALGQGPQFIFQYYREEENGRGNFPPRFSGLQFPNYSSELNVNALELDDSALYLCASSFDRVEKLFFGSGTQLSVL.

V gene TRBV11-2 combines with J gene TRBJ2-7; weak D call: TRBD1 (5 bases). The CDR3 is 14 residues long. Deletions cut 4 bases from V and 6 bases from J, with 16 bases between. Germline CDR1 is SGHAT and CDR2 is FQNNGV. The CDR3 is CASSSVQGGLEQYF. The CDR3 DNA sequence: TGTGCCAGCAGCTCGGTCCAGGGCGGCCTCGAGCAGTACTTC.

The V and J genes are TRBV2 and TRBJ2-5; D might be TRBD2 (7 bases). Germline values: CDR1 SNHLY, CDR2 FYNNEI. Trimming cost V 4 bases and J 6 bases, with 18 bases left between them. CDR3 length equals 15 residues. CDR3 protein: CASSGIGGPRKTQYF. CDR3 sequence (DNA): TGTGCCAGCAGTGGTATCGGGGGGCCCCGGAAGACCCAGTACTTC.

CDR3 protein: CASSLANYLEETQYF. The CDR3 DNA sequence: TGTGCCAGCAGCTTAGCCAACTACCTTGAAGAGACCCAGTACTTC. The chain combines TRBV7-9 with TRBJ2-5; D call uncertain. The V end was cut by 0 bases, the J end by 3 bases, with 11 bases between. Germline assignment: CDR1 SEHNR and CDR2 FQNEAQ (reference sequence). The CDR3 consists of 15 residues.

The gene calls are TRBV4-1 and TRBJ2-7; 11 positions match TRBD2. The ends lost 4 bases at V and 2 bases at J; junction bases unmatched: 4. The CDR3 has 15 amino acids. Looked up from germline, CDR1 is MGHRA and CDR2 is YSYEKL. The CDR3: CASSPLAGGAYEQYF. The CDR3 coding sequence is TGCGCCAGCAGCCCCCTAGCGGGAGGAGCCTACGAGCAGTACTTC.

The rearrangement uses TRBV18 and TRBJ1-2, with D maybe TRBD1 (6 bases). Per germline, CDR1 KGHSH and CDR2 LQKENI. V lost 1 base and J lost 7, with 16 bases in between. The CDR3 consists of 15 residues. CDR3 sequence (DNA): TGTGCCAGCTCACCACAAACAGGGTCATTCGGTGGCTACACCTTC. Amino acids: CASSPQTGSFGGYTF.

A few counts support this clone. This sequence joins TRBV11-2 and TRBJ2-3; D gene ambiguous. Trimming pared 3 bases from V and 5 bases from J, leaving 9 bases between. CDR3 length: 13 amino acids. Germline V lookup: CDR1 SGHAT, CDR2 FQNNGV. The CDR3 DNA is TGTGCCAGCAGCTTCTATGTATTAGATACGCAGTATTTT. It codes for CASSFYVLDTQYF.

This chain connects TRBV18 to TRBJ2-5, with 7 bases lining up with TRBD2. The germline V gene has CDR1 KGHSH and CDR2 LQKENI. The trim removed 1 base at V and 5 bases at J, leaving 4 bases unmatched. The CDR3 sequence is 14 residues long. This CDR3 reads CASSPQRGLETQYF. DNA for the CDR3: TGTGCCAGCTCACCACAGCGGGGTTTGGAGACCCAGTACTTC.

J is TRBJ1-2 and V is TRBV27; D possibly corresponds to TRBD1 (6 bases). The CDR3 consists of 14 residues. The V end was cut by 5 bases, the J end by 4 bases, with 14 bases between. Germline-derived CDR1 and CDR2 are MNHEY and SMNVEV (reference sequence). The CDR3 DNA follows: TGTGCCAGCAGTCTAGGGGGAGGGATCTATGGCTACACCTTC. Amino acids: CASSLGGGIYGYTF.

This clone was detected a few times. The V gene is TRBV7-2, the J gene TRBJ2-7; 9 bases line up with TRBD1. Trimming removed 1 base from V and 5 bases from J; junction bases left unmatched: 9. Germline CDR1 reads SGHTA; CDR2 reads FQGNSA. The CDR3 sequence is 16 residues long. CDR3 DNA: TGTGCCAGCAGCTTAGGGACCGGGACAGGGAAGGACGAGCAGTACTTC. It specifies CASSLGTGTGKDEQYF.

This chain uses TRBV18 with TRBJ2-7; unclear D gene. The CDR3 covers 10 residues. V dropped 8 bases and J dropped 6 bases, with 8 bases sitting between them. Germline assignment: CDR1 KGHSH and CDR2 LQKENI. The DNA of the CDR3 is TGTGCCAGCGGGGATGGCGAGCAGTACTTC. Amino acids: CASGDGEQYF. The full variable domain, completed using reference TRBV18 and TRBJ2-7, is NAGVMQNPRHLVRRRGQEARLRCSPMKGHSHVYWYRQLPEEGLKFMVYLQKENIIDESGMPKERFSAEFPKEGPSILRIQQVVRGDSAAYFCASGDGEQYFGPGTRLTVT.

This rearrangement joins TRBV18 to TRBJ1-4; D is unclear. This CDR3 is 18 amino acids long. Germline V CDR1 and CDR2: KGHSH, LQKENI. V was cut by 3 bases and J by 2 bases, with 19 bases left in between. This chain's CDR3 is CASSPGGRSMSTNEKLFF. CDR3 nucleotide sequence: TGTGCCAGCTCACCCGGTGGCAGATCCATGTCGACTAATGAAAAACTGTTTTTT.

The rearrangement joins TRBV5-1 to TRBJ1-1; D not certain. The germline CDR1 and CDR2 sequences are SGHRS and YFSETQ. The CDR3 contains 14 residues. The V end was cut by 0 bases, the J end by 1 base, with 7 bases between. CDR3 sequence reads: CASSLVAQNTEAFF. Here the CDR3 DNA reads TGCGCCAGCAGCTTGGTGGCCCAGAACACTGAAGCTTTCTTT.

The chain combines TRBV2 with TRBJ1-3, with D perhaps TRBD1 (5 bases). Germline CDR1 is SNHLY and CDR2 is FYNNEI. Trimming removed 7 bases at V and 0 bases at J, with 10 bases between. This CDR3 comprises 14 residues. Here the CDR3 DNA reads TGTGCCAGCACCCGACAGATCTCTGGAAACACCATATATTTT. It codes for CASTRQISGNTIYF.

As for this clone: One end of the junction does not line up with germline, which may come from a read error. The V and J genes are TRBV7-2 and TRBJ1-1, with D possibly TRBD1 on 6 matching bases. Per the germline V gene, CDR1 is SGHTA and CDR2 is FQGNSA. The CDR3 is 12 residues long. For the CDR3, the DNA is TGTGCCGGCAGGGGAATGAACACTGAAGCTTTCTTT. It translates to CAGRGMNTEAFF.

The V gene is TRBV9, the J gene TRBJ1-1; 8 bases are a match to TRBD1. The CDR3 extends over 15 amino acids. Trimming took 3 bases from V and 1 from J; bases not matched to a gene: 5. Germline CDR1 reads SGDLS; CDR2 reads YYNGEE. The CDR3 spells CASSATGGGNTEAFF. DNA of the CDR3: TGTGCCAGCAGCGCTACAGGGGGAGGGAACACTGAAGCTTTCTTT.

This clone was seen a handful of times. This CDR3 is CASSQDIRGTDTQYF. In nucleotides, the CDR3 is TGCGCCAGCAGCCAAGATATTAGGGGCACAGATACGCAGTATTTT. The chain uses TRBV4-1 and TRBJ2-3; unclear D gene. The CDR3 covers 15 residues. The germline V and J ends were trimmed by 0 bases and 1 base, with 8 bases remaining between them. Germline CDR1 reads MGHRA; CDR2 reads YSYEKL.

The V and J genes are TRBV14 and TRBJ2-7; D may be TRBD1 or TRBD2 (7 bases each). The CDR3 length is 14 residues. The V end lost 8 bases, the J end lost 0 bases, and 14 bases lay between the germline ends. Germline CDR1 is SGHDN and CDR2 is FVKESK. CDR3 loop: CASSGGGNSYEQYF. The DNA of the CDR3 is TGTGCCAGCTCAGGGGGGGGGAACTCCTACGAGCAGTACTTC.

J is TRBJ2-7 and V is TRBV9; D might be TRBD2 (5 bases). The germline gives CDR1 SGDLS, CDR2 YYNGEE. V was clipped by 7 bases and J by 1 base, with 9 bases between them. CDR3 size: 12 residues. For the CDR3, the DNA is TGTGCCAGCCCCGGGATTTCCTACGAGCAGTACTTC. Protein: CASPGISYEQYF.